The clone carrying this T cell receptor beta chain has ten or more counts. MiXCR, applied by TCRdb to the 5' RACE reads, yields one record per CDR3 protein. The data hold 100,000 to 150,000 distinct CDR3 sequences, with more than 7.5% observed a single time. The ends lost 3 bases at V and 5 bases at J; junction bases unmatched: 10. The CDR3 length is 16 residues. CDR1 is LNHDA, CDR2 SQIVND, per germline (reference sequence). This entry comes from a study of T cells after yellow fever vaccination. The origin of this receptor is a man younger than 30 who received the YFV17D yellow fever vaccine. Sequencing was performed on CD8+ T cells sorted from PBMCs, taken on the day of the yellow fever booster vaccination. V usage is TRBV19 and J usage is TRBJ2-5, with 9 nucleotides matching TRBD2. CDR3 DNA: TGTGCCAGTAGTATCCGGAGCGGGGGGCCGTGGGAGACCCAGTACTTC. It translates to CASSIRSGGPWETQYF.